Following are 26 T cell receptor beta chains from one sample sequenced in a study of radiation and T cells in renal cell carcinoma. Time point indicated: blood 4 weeks post-SBRT, at nephrectomy. Treatment here: 15 Gy SBRT to primary tumor, nephrectomy 4 weeks later. Profiled with immunoSEQ multiplex PCR; TCRdb holds only in-frame clones, not every one. The sample has some 78,000 clones, 80% to 90% seen once; the top ten hold approximately 6%. The sample was blood, taken from a patient whose treatment included radiotherapy and nephrectomy. These receptors all come from a woman aged 70 to 79 with renal cell carcinoma.

The genes are TRBV5-1 and TRBJ1-4; tentatively, D is TRBD1 (6 bases). This CDR3 comprises 15 residues. With 1 base removed from V and 8 bases from J, the gap between germline ends came to 15 bases. The germline V gene encodes CDR1 SGHRS and CDR2 YFSETQ. This CDR3 is CASSLQGKRGEKLFF. DNA of the CDR3: TGCGCCAGCAGCTTGCAGGGGAAGAGGGGAGAAAAACTGTTTTTT.

J is TRBJ2-7 and V is TRBV15; 10 nucleotides align to TRBD2. J lost 2 bases, V lost 1 base, and 5 bases had no gene match. This CDR3 is 16 amino acids long. Germline V CDR1 and CDR2: LNHNV, YYDKDF (reference sequence). The CDR3 coding sequence is TGTGCCACCAGCAGAGGGGGTAGCGGGGGGACCTACGAGCAGTACTTC. Its protein product is CATSRGGSGGTYEQYF. Drawing the rest from reference TRBV15 and TRBJ2-7, the complete variable domain is DAMVIQNPRYQVTQFGKPVTLSCSQTLNHNVMYWYQQKSSQAPKLLFHYYDKDFNNEADTPDNFQSRRPNTSFCFLDIRSPGLGDTAMYLCATSRGGSGGTYEQYFGPGTRLTVT.

The rearrangement uses TRBV4-1 and TRBJ1-2; TRBD1 aligns across 7 bases. CDR1 MGHRA and CDR2 YSYEKL come from the germline V gene. The CDR3 is 15 amino acids. V gave up 1 base and J gave up 3 bases; unmatched junction bases: 5. DNA for the CDR3: TGCGCCAGCAGCCAAGTCGAGGGGGCAGACTATGGCTACACCTTC. Translating gives CASSQVEGADYGYTF.

The V gene is TRBV27, the J gene TRBJ2-2, with 10 bases identical to TRBD1. V lost 5 bases and J lost 7; bases outside the gene matches: 7. Per germline, CDR1 MNHEY and CDR2 SMNVEV (reference sequence). The CDR3 has 15 residues. The CDR3 spells CASSTDRGHGGELFF. In nucleotides, the CDR3 is TGTGCCAGCAGTACCGACAGGGGGCATGGCGGGGAGCTGTTTTTT.

The chain employs TRBV13 and TRBJ2-7; the match to TRBD2 covers 9 bases. The germline V gene has CDR1 PRHDT and CDR2 FYEKMQ (reference sequence). The CDR3 has 17 residues. V lost 0 bases and J lost 4; bases outside the gene matches: 10. CDR3 in DNA: TGTGCCAGCAGCTTAGGGTTAGCGGGGGCGACATGGTACGAGCAGTACTTC. This gives the protein CASSLGLAGATWYEQYF. The full variable domain, completed using reference TRBV13 and TRBJ2-7, is AAGVIQSPRHLIKEKRETATLKCYPIPRHDTVYWYQQGPGQDPQFLISFYEKMQSDKGSIPDRFSAQQFSDYHSELNMSSLELGDSALYFCASSLGLAGATWYEQYFGPGTRLTVT.

This clone is a singleton in its sample. The rearrangement uses TRBV10-3 and TRBJ2-7; 8 positions agree with TRBD1. In germline, CDR1 is ENHRY, CDR2 SYGVKD. The CDR3 has 15 amino acids. Trimming cost V 3 bases and J 12 bases; bases outside gene matches: 16. CDR3 residues: CAISEPRTGLSDRYF. The CDR3 region has the DNA TGTGCCATCAGTGAACCCCGGACAGGGCTCTCGGATCGGTACTTC.

This clone has only one observation. The chain recombines TRBV5-1 with TRBJ2-5; 14 bases line up with TRBD2. Germline CDR1 and CDR2: SGHRS and YFSETQ. The V and J ends lost 4 bases and 4 bases, in that order; junction bases with no gene match: 3. This CDR3 contains 15 residues. The CDR3, as DNA: TGCGCCAGCAGCACCGGGACTAGCGGGGGAGAGACCCAGTACTTC. Its translation: CASSTGTSGGETQYF.

The V gene is TRBV10-1, the J gene TRBJ2-1; D unclear. Germline lookup yields CDR1 WNHNN and CDR2 SYGVQD (reference sequence). V lost 6 bases and J 3 bases, leaving 15 bases between the germline ends. The CDR3 totals 15 residues. In DNA, the CDR3 is TGCGCCAGCAGGCGGACGGAGTCGATCTACAATGAGCAGTTCTTC. Its protein is CASRRTESIYNEQFF.

There are a few counts of this clone. The J gene is TRBJ2-3, the V gene TRBV5-4, with 9 bases aligning to TRBD2. This CDR3 has 17 amino acids. The junction had 10 bases not matched to a gene; V was cut back by 4 bases and J by 1 base. Germline CDR1 is SGHNT and CDR2 is YYREEE (reference sequence). The CDR3 loop reads CASSPKGSGGRTDTQYF. The CDR3, as DNA: TGTGCCAGCAGCCCTAAGGGCAGCGGGGGGCGCACAGATACGCAGTATTTT.

The rearrangement joins TRBV6-5 to TRBJ1-1, with unresolved D. The V end lost 2 bases, the J end lost 1 base, and 2 bases lay between the germline ends. CDR1 and CDR2 from the germline V gene are MNHEY and SVGAGI. CDR3 length: 12 residues. The CDR3 bases are TGTGCCAGCAGTTACAGGAACACTGAAGCTTTCTTT. Its protein is CASSYRNTEAFF.

This chain connects TRBV29-1 to TRBJ1-2, with 9 bases lining up with TRBD1. CDR3 length equals 14 residues. V lost 6 bases to trimming and J lost 7 bases; unmatched junction nucleotides: 12. Germline values: CDR1 SQVTM, CDR2 ANQGSEA. The CDR3 reads CSVVTGGQLSGYTF. Here the CDR3 DNA reads TGCAGCGTCGTAACAGGGGGCCAGCTATCTGGCTACACCTTC.

The chain couples TRBV2 to TRBJ2-3; tentatively, D is TRBD2 (7 bases). Trimming pared 1 base from V and 3 bases from J, leaving 11 bases between. Germline V gene data show CDR1 as SNHLY and CDR2 as FYNNEI. The CDR3 covers 15 residues. As DNA, the CDR3 is TGTGCCAGCAGTGAAGACGGGGGGCGTACAGATACGCAGTATTTT. This codes for CASSEDGGRTDTQYF.

The chain couples TRBV5-4 to TRBJ2-1; D unresolved. The CDR3 contains 14 residues. Trimming took off 5 bases at V and 4 bases at J, with 13 bases between the two ends. In germline, CDR1 is SGHNT, CDR2 YYREEE (reference sequence). The CDR3 DNA sequence: TGTGCCAGCAGAAGTGACAACAAGTACAATGAGCAGTTCTTC. This gives the protein CASRSDNKYNEQFF.

The CDR3 region is CAGQEGYGYTF. DNA of the CDR3: TGTGCCGGACAGGAGGGATATGGCTACACCTTC. This chain connects TRBV6-1 to TRBJ1-2; 7 nucleotides align to TRBD1. Germline values: CDR1 MNHNS, CDR2 SASEGT. The J segment lost 5 bases and the V segment lost 11 bases, leaving 5 bases of the junction unmatched. This CDR3 region has 11 residues.

The gene calls are TRBV11-3 and TRBJ2-7, with 8 bases identical to TRBD2. CDR1 is SGHNT and CDR2 is YENEEA in the germline V gene. The V gene end was trimmed by 5 bases and the J gene end by 7 bases; junction bases not matched to a gene: 10. The CDR3 contains 14 residues. The CDR3 coding sequence is TGTGCCAGCAGCCCCCGTAGCGGGGTTGAGGAGCAGTACTTC. It is translated as CASSPRSGVEEQYF.

The table lists this clone with a count of one. The rearrangement links TRBV20-1 to TRBJ2-7; D is uncertain. Germline assignment: CDR1 DFQATT and CDR2 SNEGSKA (reference sequence). Trimming removed 3 bases from V and 4 bases from J, with 7 bases in between. The CDR3 runs to 11 residues. The chain's CDR3 is CSASSRYEQYF. The CDR3 bases are TGCAGTGCTAGTTCCCGTTACGAGCAGTACTTC.

Written as DNA, the CDR3 is TGTGCCAGCAGTGGGGACGTCAATTCACCCCTCCACTTT. Its protein is CASSGDVNSPLHF. The genes are TRBV27 and TRBJ1-6, with D possibly matching TRBD1 (5 bases). Germline values: CDR1 MNHEY, CDR2 SMNVEV (reference sequence). The CDR3 has 13 amino acids. Trimming shortened V by 5 bases and J by 7 bases, and 9 bases separated the two germline ends.

This chain uses TRBV29-1 with TRBJ1-2; no clear D gene. Germline CDR1 SQVTM, CDR2 ANQGSEA. Between the trimmed V and J ends, which lost 4 bases and 6 bases, there was a span of 6 bases. This CDR3 comprises 10 residues. Written as DNA, the CDR3 is TGCAGCGTTGGACCAAATGGCTACACCTTC. Its translation: CSVGPNGYTF. Variable domain in full (rest from reference TRBV29-1 and TRBJ1-2): SAVISQKPSRDICQRGTSLTIQCQVDSQVTMMFWYRQQPGQSLTLIATANQGSEATYESGFVIDKFPISRPNLTFSTLTVSNMSPEDSSIYLCSVGPNGYTFGSGTRLTVV.

This chain joins TRBV19 and TRBJ2-3; perhaps TRBD2 as D (6 bases). The CDR3 is 15 amino acids. The germline V and J ends were trimmed by 1 base and 0 bases, with 8 bases remaining between them. Per germline, CDR1 LNHDA and CDR2 SQIVND (reference sequence). CDR3 amino acids: CASSIGAGSTDTQYF. Written as DNA, the CDR3 is TGTGCCAGTAGTATAGGAGCGGGTAGCACAGATACGCAGTATTTT. The entire variable domain, with the rest obtained from reference TRBV19 and TRBJ2-3, is as follows: DGGITQSPKYLFRKEGQNVTLSCEQNLNHDAMYWYRQDPGQGLRLIYYSQIVNDFQKGDIAEGYSVSREKKESFPLTVTSAQKNPTAFYLCASSIGAGSTDTQYFGPGTRLTVL.

The chain couples TRBV21-1 to TRBJ1-2; the table names TRBD1, a call not compared with the DNA. TRBV21-1 is flagged as a pseudogene. The CDR3 runs 14 residues. CDR3 nucleotide sequence: TGTGCCAGCAGCAACCAGGACAGTAACTATGGCTACACCTTC. The encoded protein is CASSNQDSNYGYTF.

Points on this clone: At the DNA level, this CDR3 is encoded by other sequences in the same sample as well. CDR3 protein: CASSLSGGRGYTF. The CDR3 DNA reads TGTGCCAGCAGTTTATCGGGGGGGCGAGGCTACACCTTC. The chain is built from TRBV28 and TRBJ1-2; maybe TRBD1 (6 bases). CDR3 length: 13 residues. V was pared by 1 base and J by 8 bases, with 11 bases between. The germline CDR1 and CDR2 sequences are MDHEN and SYDVKM.

CDR3 residues: CSARHPYEQYF. The CDR3 nucleotides are TGCAGTGCTAGACATCCGTACGAGCAGTACTTC. The rearrangement uses TRBV20-1 and TRBJ2-7; D unclear. CDR3 length: 11 amino acids. Germline assignment: CDR1 DFQATT and CDR2 SNEGSKA (reference sequence). V shed 2 bases and J shed 4 bases, with 6 bases lying between them.

The chain is built from TRBV5-1 and TRBJ2-7, with 7 bases matching TRBD1. With 4 bases clipped from V and 6 bases from J, the junction kept 13 bases outside the gene matches. CDR3 length: 15 residues. Per germline, CDR1 SGHRS and CDR2 YFSETQ. The CDR3 protein is CASSERTGASSEQYF. The CDR3 DNA sequence: TGCGCCAGCAGCGAACGGACAGGTGCTTCGTCCGAGCAGTACTTC.

This chain joins TRBV19 and TRBJ2-2; 8 bases fit TRBD1. The V and J ends lost 5 bases and 2 bases, in that order; junction bases with no gene match: 7. This CDR3 region has 16 residues. In germline, CDR1 is LNHDA, CDR2 SQIVND (reference sequence). CDR3 loop: CASSLLTGVNTGELFF. The CDR3 DNA reads TGTGCCAGTAGTCTCCTGACAGGGGTTAACACCGGGGAGCTGTTTTTT. The complete variable domain, with remaining parts taken from reference TRBV19 and TRBJ2-2, reads DGGITQSPKYLFRKEGQNVTLSCEQNLNHDAMYWYRQDPGQGLRLIYYSQIVNDFQKGDIAEGYSVSREKKESFPLTVTSAQKNPTAFYLCASSLLTGVNTGELFFGEGSRLTVL.

The V gene is TRBV6-6, the J gene TRBJ2-5; no clear D. The ends were cut back, 2 bases at V and 1 base at J, with 2 bases in the middle. Germline V gene lookup returns CDR1 MNHNY and CDR2 SVGAGI (reference sequence). The CDR3 is 12 residues long. CDR3 coding DNA: TGTGCCAGCAGTTACGCCCAAGAGACCCAGTACTTC. Translating it yields CASSYAQETQYF.

V usage is TRBV9 and J usage is TRBJ1-5; the D gene is possibly TRBD1 (5 bases). Trimming took 5 bases from V and 5 from J, leaving 14 bases between them. Germline-derived CDR1 and CDR2 are SGDLS and YYNGEE. The CDR3 sequence is 14 residues long. The CDR3 loop reads CASSAADTYQPQHF. The DNA for the CDR3 is TGTGCCAGCAGTGCAGCGGACACCTATCAGCCCCAGCATTTT.